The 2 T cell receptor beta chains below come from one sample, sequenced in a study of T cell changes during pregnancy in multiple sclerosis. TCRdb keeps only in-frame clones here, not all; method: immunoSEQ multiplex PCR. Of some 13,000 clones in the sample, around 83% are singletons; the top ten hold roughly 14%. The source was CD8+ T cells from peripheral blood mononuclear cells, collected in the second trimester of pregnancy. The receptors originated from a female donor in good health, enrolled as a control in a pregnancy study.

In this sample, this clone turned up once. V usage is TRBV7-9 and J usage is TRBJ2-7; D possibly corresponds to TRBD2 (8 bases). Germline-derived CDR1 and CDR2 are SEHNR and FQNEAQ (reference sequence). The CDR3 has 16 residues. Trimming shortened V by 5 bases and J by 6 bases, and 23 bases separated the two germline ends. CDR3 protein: CASSPTGRGAGGEQYF. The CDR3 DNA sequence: TGTGCCAGCAGCCCGACGGGGCGGGGGGCAGGGGGCGAGCAGTACTTC.

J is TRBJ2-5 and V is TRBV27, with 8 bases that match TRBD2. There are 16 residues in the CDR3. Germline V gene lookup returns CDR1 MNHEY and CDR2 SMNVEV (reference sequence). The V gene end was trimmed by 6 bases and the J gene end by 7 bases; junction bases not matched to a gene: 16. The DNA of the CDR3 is TGTGCCAGCAGCCCTAGGAGGGTAGCGGGGTTCGTGACCCAGTACTTC. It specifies CASSPRRVAGFVTQYF.